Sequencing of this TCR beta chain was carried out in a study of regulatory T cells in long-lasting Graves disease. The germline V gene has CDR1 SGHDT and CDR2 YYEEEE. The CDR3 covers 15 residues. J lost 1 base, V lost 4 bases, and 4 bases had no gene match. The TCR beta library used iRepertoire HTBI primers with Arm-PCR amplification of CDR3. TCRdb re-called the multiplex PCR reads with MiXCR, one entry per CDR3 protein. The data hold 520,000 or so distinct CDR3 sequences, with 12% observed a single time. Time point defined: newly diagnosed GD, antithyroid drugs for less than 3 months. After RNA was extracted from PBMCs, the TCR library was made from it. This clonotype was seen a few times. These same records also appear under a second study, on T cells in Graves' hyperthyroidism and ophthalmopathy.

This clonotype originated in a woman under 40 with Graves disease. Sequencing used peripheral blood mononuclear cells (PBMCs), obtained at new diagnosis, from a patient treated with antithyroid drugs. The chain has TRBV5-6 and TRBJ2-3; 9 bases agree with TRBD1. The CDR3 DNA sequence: TGTGCCAGCAGCCAAGACAGGGGGGGCACAGATACGCAGTATTTT. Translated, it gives CASSQDRGGTDTQYF.